Each of the 5 T cell receptor beta chains below was sequenced from the same sample in a study of monozygotic twins with inflammatory bowel disease. After re-calling the 5' RACE reads, TCRdb lists one entry per CDR3 protein, DNA absent. The sample data list about 450,000 distinct CDR3 sequences. Material: blood. The receptors come from a human donor with ulcerative colitis or Crohn's disease, or a healthy co-twin of an affected twin (not recorded which).

V and J are TRBV20-1 and TRBJ2-5; TCRdb selects TRBD1, and the lack of DNA leaves this call unchecked. Germline CDR1 reads DFQATT; CDR2 reads SNEGSKA (reference sequence). The CDR3 covers 13 residues. The CDR3 loop is CSARGQGHETQYF.

V usage is TRBV10-3 and J usage is TRBJ2-3; TCRdb names TRBD2, which stays unverified in the absence of DNA. The germline V gene has CDR1 ENHRY and CDR2 SYGVKD. This CDR3 contains 15 residues. Here the CDR3 reads CAISVRRTDTDTQYF.

The chain is built from TRBV28 and TRBJ1-3. CDR1 and CDR2 (germline): MDHEN, SYDVKM. There are 14 residues in the CDR3. CDR3 protein: CASSLPLSGNTIYF. The full variable domain, with the rest looked up from reference TRBV28 and TRBJ1-3, is DVKVTQSSRYLVKRTGEKVFLECVQDMDHENMFWYRQDPGLGLRLIYFSYDVKMKEKGDIPEGYSVSREKKERFSLILESASTNQTSMYLCASSLPLSGNTIYFGEGSWLTVV.

This rearrangement joins TRBV7-9 to TRBJ2-2. CDR3 length: 15 amino acids. Germline-derived CDR1 and CDR2 are SEHNR and FQNEAQ (reference sequence). The CDR3: CASSFIQENTGELFF.

V usage is TRBV20-1 and J usage is TRBJ1-1. This CDR3 region has 14 residues. Germline loops: CDR1 DFQATT, CDR2 SNEGSKA (reference sequence). This CDR3 reads CSARDRVQNTEAFF.